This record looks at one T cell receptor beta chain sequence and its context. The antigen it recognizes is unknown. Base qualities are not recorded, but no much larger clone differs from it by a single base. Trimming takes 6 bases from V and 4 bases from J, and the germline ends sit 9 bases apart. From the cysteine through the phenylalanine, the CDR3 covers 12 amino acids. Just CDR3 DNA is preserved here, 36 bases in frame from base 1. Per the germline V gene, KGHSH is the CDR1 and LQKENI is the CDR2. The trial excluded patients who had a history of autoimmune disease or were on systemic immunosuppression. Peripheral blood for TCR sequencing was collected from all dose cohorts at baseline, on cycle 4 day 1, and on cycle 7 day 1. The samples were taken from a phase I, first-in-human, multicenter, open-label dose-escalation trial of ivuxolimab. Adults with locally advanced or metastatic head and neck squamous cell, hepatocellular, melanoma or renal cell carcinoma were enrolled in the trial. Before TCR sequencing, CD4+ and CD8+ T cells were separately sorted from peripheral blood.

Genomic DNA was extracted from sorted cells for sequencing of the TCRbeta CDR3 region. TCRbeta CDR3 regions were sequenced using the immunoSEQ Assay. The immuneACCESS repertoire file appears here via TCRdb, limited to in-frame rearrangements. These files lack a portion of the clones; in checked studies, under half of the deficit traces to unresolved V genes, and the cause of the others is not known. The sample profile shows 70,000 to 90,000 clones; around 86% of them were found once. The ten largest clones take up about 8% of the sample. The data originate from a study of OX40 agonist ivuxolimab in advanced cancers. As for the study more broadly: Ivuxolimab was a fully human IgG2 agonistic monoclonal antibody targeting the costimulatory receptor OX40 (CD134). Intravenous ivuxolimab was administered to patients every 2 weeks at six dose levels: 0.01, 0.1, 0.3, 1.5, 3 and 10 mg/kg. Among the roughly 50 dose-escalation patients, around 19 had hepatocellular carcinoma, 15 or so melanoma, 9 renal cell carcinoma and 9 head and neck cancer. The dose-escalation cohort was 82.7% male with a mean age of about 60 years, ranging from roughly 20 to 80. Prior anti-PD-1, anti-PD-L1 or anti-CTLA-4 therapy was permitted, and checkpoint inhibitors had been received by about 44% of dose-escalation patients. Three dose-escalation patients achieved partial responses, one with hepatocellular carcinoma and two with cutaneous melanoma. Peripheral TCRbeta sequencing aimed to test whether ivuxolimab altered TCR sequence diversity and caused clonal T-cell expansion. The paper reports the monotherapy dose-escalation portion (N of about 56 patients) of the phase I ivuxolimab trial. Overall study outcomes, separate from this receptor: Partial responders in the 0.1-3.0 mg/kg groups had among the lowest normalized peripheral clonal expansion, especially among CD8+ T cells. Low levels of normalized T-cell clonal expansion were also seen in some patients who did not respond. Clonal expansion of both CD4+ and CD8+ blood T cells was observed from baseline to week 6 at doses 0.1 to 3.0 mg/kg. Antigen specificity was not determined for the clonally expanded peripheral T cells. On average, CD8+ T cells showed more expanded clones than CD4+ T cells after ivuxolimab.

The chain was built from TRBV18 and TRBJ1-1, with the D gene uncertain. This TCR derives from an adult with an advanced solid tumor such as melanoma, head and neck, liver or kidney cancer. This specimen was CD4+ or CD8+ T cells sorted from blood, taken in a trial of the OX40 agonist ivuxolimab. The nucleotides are TGTGCCAGCTCTCTTCGGGGCACTGAAGCTTTCTTT. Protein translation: CASSLRGTEAFF. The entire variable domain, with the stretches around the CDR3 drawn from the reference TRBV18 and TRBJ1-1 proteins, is NAGVMQNPRHLVRRRGQEARLRCSPMKGHSHVYWYRQLPEEGLKFMVYLQKENIIDESGMPKERFSAEFPKEGPSILRIQQVVRGDSAAYFCASSLRGTEAFFGQGTRLTVV.